Following are 3 T cell receptor beta chains from one sample sequenced in a study of cytomegalovirus exposure and HLA in healthy donors. The PCR employed 60 Vbeta primers together with 13 Jbeta primers. TCRdb's table, derived via immunoSEQ multiplex PCR, lists solely in-frame clones and lacks some. The sample includes 95,000 to 150,000 clones, around 78% seen only once; the top ten take about 4.3%. Sequenced: PBMCs. The receptors were sampled from a man aged 60-69 years in good health and CMV-seropositive.

The chain uses TRBV28 and TRBJ1-4; tentative D call: TRBD1 (6 bases). Germline-derived CDR1 and CDR2 are MDHEN and SYDVKM. The V gene lost 5 bases and the J gene lost 10 bases, with 14 bases spanning the gap. The CDR3 consists of 13 residues. The CDR3 DNA reads as TGTGCCAGCAGTACAGGGCTCTTCGCAAAACTGTTTTTT. This translates into CASSTGLFAKLFF.

The DNA of the CDR3 is TGTGCCAGCAGCGTAGGAGGGGACATCACCGGGGAGCTGTTTTTT. Protein: CASSVGGDITGELFF. This sequence joins TRBV9 and TRBJ2-2; maybe TRBD1 (6 bases). Per germline, CDR1 SGDLS and CDR2 YYNGEE. This CDR3 is 15 amino acids long. V shed 0 bases and J shed 4 bases, with 10 bases lying between them.

This clone was observed a single time. The V and J genes are TRBV7-8 and TRBJ2-1; 9 nucleotides line up with TRBD1. V shed 1 base, J shed 7 bases, and the junction held 20 bases outside the gene matches. The germline CDR1 and CDR2 sequences are SGHVS and FQNEAQ. The CDR3 is made up of 20 amino acids. CDR3 nucleotides: TGTGCCAGCAGCTTAGTTCCATGGCCCAGCGGGACAGGGTTGTTTAATGAGCAGTTCTTC. It specifies CASSLVPWPSGTGLFNEQFF.